Listed here are 4 T cell receptor beta chains from one sample, sequenced in a study of cytomegalovirus exposure and HLA in healthy donors (dated by TCRdb to 2016 to 2017). Libraries came from the immunoSEQ multiplex PCR assay. For the multiplex PCR, a mixture combining 60 forward primers for TCR Vbeta segments and 13 reverse primers for TCR Jbeta segments was used. This immuneACCESS table, as held by TCRdb, lists in-frame sequences with V and J called but not all clones. Of the missing ones, under half trace to an unresolved V gene in checked studies; the others have no known cause. The sample has about 85,000 clones on record, about 80% of them singletons. Jointly, the top ten make up approximately 29% of the sample. Input material: PBMCs. The receptors derive from a man between 45 and 60 years old in good health and CMV-seropositive.

V usage is TRBV29-1 and J usage is TRBJ2-3; TRBD2 is a possible D gene (6 bases). V was clipped by 0 bases and J by 4 bases, with 11 bases between them. CDR3 length equals 14 residues. CDR1 is SQVTM, CDR2 ANQGSEA, per germline. CDR3 protein: CSVEDQTSPDTQYF. Written as DNA, the CDR3 is TGCAGCGTTGAAGATCAGACTAGTCCAGATACGCAGTATTTT.

This chain links TRBV14 with TRBJ2-7; the match to TRBD2 covers 8 bases. J gave up 3 bases and V 3 bases, and 4 bases lay outside the gene matches. Germline CDR1 and CDR2: SGHDN and FVKESK. This CDR3 has 14 residues. The CDR3 DNA reads as TGTGCCAGCAGCCATACGGGGGGGGACTACGAGCAGTACTTC. Protein product: CASSHTGGDYEQYF.

Notes on this clone: One end of the junction fails to match germline, which may point to a read error. This chain connects TRBV5-1 to TRBJ2-7; D unclear. There are 15 residues in the CDR3. The germline V gene encodes CDR1 SGHRS and CDR2 YFSETQ. The CDR3 protein is CASSLDLGSSHEQYF. CDR3 DNA: TGCGCCAGCAGCTTGGATTTGGGTAGCTCCCACGAGCAGTACTTC.

This chain connects TRBV6-5 to TRBJ2-2; maybe TRBD2 (6 bases). This CDR3 is 13 amino acids long. Trimming cost V 4 bases and J 6 bases, with 9 bases left between them. Germline V gene sequence: CDR1 MNHEY, CDR2 SVGAGI. This CDR3 reads CASSFGGSGELFF. For the CDR3, the DNA is TGTGCCAGCAGTTTTGGGGGGTCCGGGGAGCTGTTTTTT.